This TCR beta chain is drawn from a study of beta chain features in type 1 diabetes. Reverse transcribing all isolated RNA meant expressed TCRB transcripts were sequenced. Some clones are missing from TCRdb's copy, which holds only in-frame ones; the method was immunoSEQ multiplex PCR. The data hold 900,000 or so clones, with roughly 17% observed a single time. Germline-derived CDR1 and CDR2 are SNHLY and FYNNEI. V was cut by 1 base and J by 11 bases, with 17 bases left in between. The CDR3 has 15 residues. The TCR was taken from a young woman in good health. The specimen was naive CD4+ T cells from blood. This chain uses TRBV2 with TRBJ2-2, with D possibly TRBD2 on 6 matching bases. CDR3 sequence reads: CASSEGLGVHGELFF. The CDR3 DNA sequence: TGTGCCAGCAGTGAAGGACTAGGCGTCCACGGAGAGCTGTTTTTT.